Listed here are 13 T cell receptor beta chains from one sample, sequenced in a study of T cells in Graves' hyperthyroidism and ophthalmopathy. TCR beta CDR3 region amplification was performed from RNA transcripts. TCR CDR3 regions were first amplified by RT-PCR with HTBI primers. From the multiplex PCR reads, TCRdb called clonotypes with MiXCR, one entry per CDR3 protein. The table lists some 650,000 distinct CDR3 sequences, around 16% of them singletons. What was sequenced was blood. Every receptor here comes from a woman in her 40s with Graves' ophthalmopathy.

This clonotype was recorded many times. The V and J genes are TRBV24-1 and TRBJ1-2; no clear D. Trimming took off 4 bases at V and 7 bases at J, with 12 bases between the two ends. CDR3 size: 13 residues. CDR1 and CDR2 (germline): KGHDR, SFDVKD. Here the CDR3 DNA reads TGTGCCACCAGTGACGCCGCGTGGTTTGGCTACACCTTC. Translated, it gives CATSDAAWFGYTF.

The chain combines TRBV28 with TRBJ1-5; 10 nucleotides align to TRBD1. Looked up from germline, CDR1 is MDHEN and CDR2 is SYDVKM. The CDR3 runs 15 residues. Unmatched junction bases numbered 8, after V lost 5 bases and J lost 7 bases. The chain's CDR3 is CASSPRDRGSQPQHF. The CDR3 nucleotides read TGTGCCAGCAGTCCCCGGGACAGGGGTTCCCAGCCCCAGCATTTT.

This clonotype was observed a handful of times. The chain carries TRBV20-1 and TRBJ1-6; the D gene is possibly TRBD1 (5 bases). CDR1 is DFQATT and CDR2 is SNEGSKA in the germline V gene (reference sequence). This CDR3 has 13 residues. The V and J ends lost 3 bases and 6 bases respectively, with 9 bases between them. The CDR3 DNA reads TGCAGTGCTAGGTGGGGGACTAATTCACCCCTCCACTTT. This translates into CSARWGTNSPLHF.

The table lists this clonotype with a few counts. The CDR3 sequence is CASSLRSGTSGVETQYF. As DNA, the CDR3 is TGCGCCAGCAGCCTCCGTTCCGGGACTAGCGGGGTAGAGACCCAGTACTTC. The V call is TRBV5-1, the J call TRBJ2-5; 13 bases align to TRBD2. The germline V gene has CDR1 SGHRS and CDR2 YFSETQ. V lost 4 bases and J lost 4; bases outside the gene matches: 10. This CDR3 is 17 amino acids long.

This sequence joins TRBV6-5 and TRBJ2-7; TRBD1 matches 8 bases. CDR3 size: 15 residues. CDR1 and CDR2 from the germline V gene are MNHEY and SVGAGI. Trimming at V came to 4 bases and at J to 0 bases, leaving 5 bases not matched to a gene. The CDR3 bases are TGTGCCAGCAGTTCAGGACAGGGAACCTCCTACGAGCAGTACTTC. This codes for CASSSGQGTSYEQYF.

The rearrangement uses TRBV5-4 and TRBJ2-3; D unresolved. V lost 4 bases to trimming and J lost 6 bases, with 15 bases between them. Germline CDR1 is SGHNT and CDR2 is YYREEE (reference sequence). CDR3 length: 14 amino acids. The CDR3 loop is CASSRAAGTDTQYF. CDR3 nucleotides: TGTGCCAGCAGCCGGGCCGCCGGAACGGATACGCAGTATTTT.

The genes are TRBV6-2 or TRBV6-3 and TRBJ2-3; TRBD2 is a possible D gene (6 bases). Between the trimmed V and J ends, which lost 3 bases and 2 bases, there was a span of 18 bases. Germline CDR1 MNHEY, CDR2 SVGEGT. This CDR3 contains 17 residues. CDR3 coding DNA: TGTGCCAGCAGTTATCACCCGGACTACCTCGACACAGATACGCAGTATTTT. Its protein product is CASSYHPDYLDTDTQYF.

This clonotype was counted only a few times. The chain joins TRBV7-8 to TRBJ2-3; no clear D gene. Germline V gives CDR1 SGHVS, CDR2 FQNEAQ. Trimming pared 2 bases from V and 2 bases from J, leaving 8 bases between. The CDR3 spans 14 residues. CDR3 DNA: TGTGCCAGCAGCTTAAACGGCTTCACAGATACGCAGTATTTT. Translation gives CASSLNGFTDTQYF.

This clonotype was observed at least ten times. The J gene is TRBJ2-7, the V gene TRBV28; D remains unclear. V lost 2 bases, J lost 4 bases, and 6 bases lay in between. CDR1 and CDR2 (germline): MDHEN, SYDVKM. The CDR3 is 12 residues long. CDR3 region: CASSLRRYEQYF. The CDR3 DNA sequence: TGTGCCAGCAGTTTACGGCGATACGAGCAGTACTTC.

The sample holds many counts of this clonotype. The chain combines TRBV20-1 with TRBJ1-1; D remains unclear. The CDR3 is 14 residues long. CDR1 and CDR2 from the germline V gene are DFQATT and SNEGSKA (reference sequence). V lost 0 bases, J lost 3 bases, and 11 bases lay in between. CDR3: CSARDPGRDTEAFF. In DNA form, the CDR3 reads TGCAGTGCTAGAGATCCGGGAAGGGACACTGAAGCTTTCTTT.

The gene calls are TRBV28 and TRBJ2-2; 15 bases agree with TRBD2. The CDR3 extends over 20 amino acids. Germline V gene data show CDR1 as MDHEN and CDR2 as SYDVKM. Trimming removed 2 bases from V and 3 bases from J; junction bases left unmatched: 10. As DNA, the CDR3 is TGTGCCAGCAGTTTACCTGGGACTAGCGGGGGGCCAACGTACACCGGGGAGCTGTTTTTT. Protein: CASSLPGTSGGPTYTGELFF.

The chain combines TRBV20-1 with TRBJ1-6; D call uncertain. The CDR3 is made up of 15 amino acids. V was clipped by 1 base and J by 6 bases, with 13 bases between them. Germline CDR1 is DFQATT and CDR2 is SNEGSKA (reference sequence). CDR3 region: CSARGTDVLNSPLHF. DNA of the CDR3: TGCAGTGCTAGAGGGACGGATGTACTTAATTCACCCCTCCACTTT.

The sample holds a few counts of this clonotype. The chain links TRBV4-1 to TRBJ1-2; D call uncertain. The CDR3 extends over 14 amino acids. The V gene's germline CDR1 is MGHRA and CDR2 YSYEKL. V shed 1 base and J shed 1 base, with 7 bases lying between them. Written as DNA, the CDR3 is TGCGCCAGCAGCCAAGTTAACAGTAACTATGGCTACACCTTC. Residues: CASSQVNSNYGYTF.